The entry below describes one TCR beta chain. Clones were sequenced by immunoSEQ multiplex PCR, and TCRdb holds only the in-frame ones, with some missing. The sample shows approximately 1,500 clones, around a sixth of them seen only once. The data stem from a study of tumour-infiltrating T cells in Burkitt lymphoma. Overall study: Repertoire clonality predicted overall and progression-free survival.

V lost 4 bases and J 6 bases, leaving 10 bases between the germline ends. Germline V lookup: CDR1 SNHLY, CDR2 FYNNEI. This CDR3 comprises 12 residues. The clonotype comes from a human donor with diffuse large B-cell lymphoma. The sequencing input was tumor tissue. This chain links TRBV2 with TRBJ2-7; a weak D match, TRBD1 (6 bases). As DNA, the CDR3 is TGTGCCAGCAGTGGAACAGGGCGCGAGCAGTACTTC. The encoded protein is CASSGTGREQYF.